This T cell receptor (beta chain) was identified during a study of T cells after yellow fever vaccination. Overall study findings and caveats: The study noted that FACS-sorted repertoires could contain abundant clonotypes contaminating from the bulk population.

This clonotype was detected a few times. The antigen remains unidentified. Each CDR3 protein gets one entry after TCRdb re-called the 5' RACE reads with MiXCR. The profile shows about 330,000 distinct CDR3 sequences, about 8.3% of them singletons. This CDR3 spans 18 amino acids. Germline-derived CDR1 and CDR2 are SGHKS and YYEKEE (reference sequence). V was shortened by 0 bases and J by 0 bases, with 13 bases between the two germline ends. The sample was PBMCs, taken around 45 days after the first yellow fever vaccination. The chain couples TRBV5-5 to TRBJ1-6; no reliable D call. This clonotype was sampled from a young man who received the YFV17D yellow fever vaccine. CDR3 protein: CASSLGQALSSYNSPLHF. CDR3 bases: TGTGCCAGCAGCTTGGGGCAGGCCTTGAGCTCCTATAATTCACCCCTCCACTTT.